The next 10 T cell receptor beta chains were all read from a single sample in a study of identical twins. TCRdb reprocessed the 5' RACE reads with MiXCR, giving one entry per CDR3 protein. The table has approximately 490,000 distinct CDR3 sequences, about 20% seen once. This sample was shared with a second study, whose subject was yellow fever vaccine responses in identical twins.

The sequenced sample consisted of CD4+ T cells sorted from blood. These receptors were obtained from a woman aged 18 to 35 in good health.

Comments on this clonotype: Its ends do not fully match the called genes, so a read error is possible. The chain combines TRBV5-1 with TRBJ2-7, with D possibly being TRBD2 (6 bases). The CDR3 loop spans 9 amino acids. The V gene's germline CDR1 is SGHRS and CDR2 YFSETQ. Here the CDR3 reads CASSLGRYF. The CDR3 nucleotides read TGCGCCAGCAGCCTGGGGAGGTATTTC. The full variable domain, its missing parts supplied by reference TRBV5-1 and TRBJ2-7, is KAGVTQTPRYLIKTRGQQVTLSCSPISGHRSVSWYQQTPGQGLQFLFEYFSETQRNKGNFPGRFSGRQFSNSRSEMNVSTLELGDSALYLCASSLGRYFGPGTRLTVT.

CDR3 region: CASRRQGQGEQYV. CDR3 coding DNA: TGTGCCAGCAGAAGACAGGGCCAGGGCGAGCAGTACGTC. The genes are TRBV6-1 and TRBJ2-7; 7 nucleotides line up with TRBD1. The CDR3 runs 13 residues. The J segment lost 6 bases and the V segment lost 6 bases, leaving 8 bases of the junction unmatched. Germline CDR1 MNHNS, CDR2 SASEGT.

This clonotype was observed a few times. The chain employs TRBV19 and TRBJ2-2; D remains ambiguous. V lost 7 bases and J 5 bases, leaving 11 bases between the germline ends. Germline lookup yields CDR1 LNHDA and CDR2 SQIVND (reference sequence). This CDR3 region has 13 residues. The CDR3 bases are TGTGCCAGTAATTTTCGAACTACCGGGGAGCTGTTTTTT. Translating gives CASNFRTTGELFF.

This clonotype has more than one count but fewer than ten. The chain employs TRBV6-1 and TRBJ2-7, with 11 bases matching TRBD2. Germline CDR1 is MNHNS and CDR2 is SASEGT. This CDR3 has 15 residues. With V trimmed by 5 bases and J by 0 bases, 3 bases remained unmatched. The CDR3 is CASSLAGGSSYEQYV. CDR3 in DNA: TGTGCCAGCAGTCTAGCGGGGGGAAGCTCCTACGAGCAGTACGTC.

This clonotype was seen at least ten times. The V call is TRBV5-1, the J call TRBJ2-1; TRBD2 aligns across 10 bases. CDR3 size: 14 residues. Losses at the gene ends were 4 bases for V and 8 bases for J; bases not matched to a gene: 6. CDR1 is SGHRS, CDR2 YFSETQ, per germline. In DNA, the CDR3 is TGCGCCAGCAGCCCTCTAGCGGGAGTGTATGAGCAGTTCTTC. This sequence encodes CASSPLAGVYEQFF.

The chain employs TRBV11-2 and TRBJ2-7; D unresolved. The CDR3 totals 13 residues. The V end was cut by 7 bases, the J end by 3 bases, with 13 bases between. Looked up from germline, CDR1 is SGHAT and CDR2 is FQNNGV. CDR3 amino acids: CASTKSGFYEQYV. The CDR3 region has the DNA TGTGCCAGCACCAAATCCGGGTTCTACGAGCAGTACGTC.

The chain is built from TRBV11-3 and TRBJ1-1; no reliable D call. V lost 4 bases and J 3 bases, leaving 6 bases between the germline ends. The CDR3 loop spans 12 amino acids. Germline loops: CDR1 SGHNT, CDR2 YENEEA. The CDR3 region is CASSSQDTEAFF. CDR3 DNA sequence: TGTGCCAGCAGCTCGCAGGACACTGAAGCTTTCTTT.

This clonotype was detected a few times. The CDR3 bases are TGTGCCAGCAGTTATCACCCGGGACTAGCGGGGTCCCTCTACAATGAGCAGTTCTTC. Its protein is CASSYHPGLAGSLYNEQFF. The genes are TRBV12-3 or TRBV12-4 and TRBJ2-1, with TRBD2 matching over 13 bases. This CDR3 has 19 amino acids. V shed 4 bases and J 3 bases; nucleotides not matched to a gene: 12.

V usage is TRBV29-1 and J usage is TRBJ2-5; D may be TRBD2 (7 bases). From germline, CDR1 is SQVTM and CDR2 ANQGSEA. CDR3 length: 14 residues. Trimming left V 0 bases short and J 7 bases short, with 15 bases between. The CDR3 loop is CSVEEGAGARTQYF. For the CDR3, the DNA is TGCAGCGTTGAAGAAGGGGCGGGGGCCAGGACCCAGTACTTC.

The chain couples TRBV28 to TRBJ1-6; the D gene is possibly TRBD1 (6 bases). The V end lost 5 bases, the J end lost 7 bases, and 12 bases lay between the germline ends. This CDR3 has 14 residues. CDR1 is MDHEN, CDR2 SYDVKM, per germline. CDR3 bases: TGTGCCAGCAGTCCAACGACAGGAAATTCACCCCTCCACTTT. Translating it yields CASSPTTGNSPLHF.